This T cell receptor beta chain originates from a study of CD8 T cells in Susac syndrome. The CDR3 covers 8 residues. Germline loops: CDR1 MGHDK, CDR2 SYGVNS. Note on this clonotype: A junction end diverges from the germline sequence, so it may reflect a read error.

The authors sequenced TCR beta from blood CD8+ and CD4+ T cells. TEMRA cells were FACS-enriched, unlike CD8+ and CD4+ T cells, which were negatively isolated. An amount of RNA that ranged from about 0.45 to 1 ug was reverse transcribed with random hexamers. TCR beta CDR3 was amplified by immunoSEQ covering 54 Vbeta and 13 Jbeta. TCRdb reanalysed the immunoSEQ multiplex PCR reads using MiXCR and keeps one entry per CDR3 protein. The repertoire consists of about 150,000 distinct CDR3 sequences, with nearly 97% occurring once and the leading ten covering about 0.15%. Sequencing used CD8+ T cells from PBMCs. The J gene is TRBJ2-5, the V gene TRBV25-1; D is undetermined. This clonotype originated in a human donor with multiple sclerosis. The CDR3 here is CPRETQYF. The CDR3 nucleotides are TGTCCCAGAGAGACCCAGTACTTC.